One sample yielded the 22 T cell receptor beta chains listed below, sequenced in a study of blood T cell repertoires in COVID-19. Some clones are missing from TCRdb's copy, which holds only in-frame ones; the method was immunoSEQ multiplex PCR. The sample carries some 270,000 clones, around 90% recorded once. The sample comprised peripheral blood. The receptor source for this set is a man aged 50 to 59 with acute or convalescent COVID-19.

This chain joins TRBV30 and TRBJ1-6; D remains unclear. V lost 4 bases, J lost 9 bases, and 19 bases lay in between. The germline gives CDR1 GTSNPN, CDR2 SVGIG (reference sequence). The CDR3 runs to 15 residues. The CDR3 protein is CAWTLSLRSGSPLHF. The DNA of the CDR3 is TGTGCCTGGACCCTCTCCCTAAGGTCGGGTTCACCCCTCCACTTT.

CDR3 coding DNA: TGTGCCTGGAGTGTACGGCGGGACAGAGGTTCACCCCTCCACTTT. Translation gives CAWSVRRDRGSPLHF. This chain connects TRBV30 to TRBJ1-6; the match to TRBD1 covers 7 bases. Germline values: CDR1 GTSNPN, CDR2 SVGIG (reference sequence). The CDR3 totals 15 residues. V trimming: 0 bases; J trimming: 9 bases; junction bases outside the gene matches: 8.

This chain connects TRBV3-1 (or the pseudogene TRBV3-2) to TRBJ1-1; unclear D gene. V was pared by 2 bases and J by 2 bases, with 9 bases between. The CDR3 covers 14 residues. Germline V gives CDR1 LGHDT, CDR2 YNNKEL (reference sequence). The CDR3 DNA reads TGTGCCAGCAGCCAACATCTAGTTAACACTGAAGCTTTCTTT. Protein: CASSQHLVNTEAFF.

The chain recombines TRBV6-6 with TRBJ2-1; 14 bases agree with TRBD2. Trimming took 0 bases from V and 9 from J; bases not matched to a gene: 4. This CDR3 region has 16 residues. Germline CDR1 reads MNHNY; CDR2 reads SVGAGI (reference sequence). This CDR3 is CASSYSTSGGAGEQFF. The DNA for the CDR3 is TGTGCCAGCAGTTACTCGACTAGCGGGGGGGCGGGTGAGCAGTTCTTC.

The chain carries TRBV6-5 and TRBJ1-1; D gene ambiguous. Looked up from germline, CDR1 is MNHEY and CDR2 is SVGAGI. CDR3 length equals 15 residues. Trimming left V 5 bases short and J 2 bases short, with 15 bases between. CDR3 in DNA: TGTGCCAGCAGTCCCCTTCCCGGGTTTAACACTGAAGCTTTCTTT. Translating it yields CASSPLPGFNTEAFF.

This sequence joins TRBV29-1 and TRBJ1-2, with 11 nucleotides matching TRBD1. From germline, CDR1 is SQVTM and CDR2 ANQGSEA. The CDR3 loop spans 17 amino acids. V shed 3 bases and J 1 base; nucleotides not matched to a gene: 10. CDR3 DNA: TGCAGCGTTGATGCCGTTAGGGGACAGGGGGTTAACTATGGCTACACCTTC. Amino acids: CSVDAVRGQGVNYGYTF.

The chain employs TRBV6-4 and TRBJ1-1, with D uncertain. Germline V gives CDR1 MRHNA, CDR2 SNTAGT. Trimming took off 8 bases at V and 4 bases at J, with 17 bases between the two ends. This CDR3 contains 14 residues. DNA for the CDR3: TGTGCCAGCTCGGTTAGTCCACCCGGCACTGAAGCTTTCTTT. It translates to CASSVSPPGTEAFF.

The genes are TRBV7-3 and TRBJ2-1; no reliable D call. Between the trimmed V and J ends, which lost 1 base and 7 bases, there was a span of 5 bases. In germline, CDR1 is SGHTA, CDR2 FQGTGA. This CDR3 contains 12 residues. CDR3 in DNA: TGTGCCAGCAGCTTAAATGTAAATGAGCAGTTCTTC. It codes for CASSLNVNEQFF.

The J gene is TRBJ2-7, the V gene TRBV19, with D perhaps TRBD1 (6 bases). The germline gives CDR1 LNHDA, CDR2 SQIVND (reference sequence). The CDR3 loop spans 13 amino acids. Deletions cut 6 bases from V and 10 bases from J, with 19 bases between. The DNA for the CDR3 is TGTGCCAGTAGCGGACAGCAGAGATTTACTCAGTACTTC. Amino acid sequence: CASSGQQRFTQYF. The full variable domain, with the rest looked up from reference TRBV19 and TRBJ2-7, is DGGITQSPKYLFRKEGQNVTLSCEQNLNHDAMYWYRQDPGQGLRLIYYSQIVNDFQKGDIAEGYSVSREKKESFPLTVTSAQKNPTAFYLCASSGQQRFTQYFGPGTRLTVT.

This chain connects TRBV7-2 to TRBJ1-5, with 9 nucleotides matching TRBD1. Germline lookup yields CDR1 SGHTA and CDR2 FQGNSA. The CDR3 runs 17 residues. J gave up 4 bases and V 1 base, and 8 bases lay outside the gene matches. CDR3 region: CASSLGTGAMRNQPQHF. In nucleotides, the CDR3 is TGTGCCAGCAGCTTAGGGACAGGGGCCATGAGGAATCAGCCCCAGCATTTT.

The chain employs TRBV7-9 and TRBJ2-1, with D possibly matching TRBD1 (6 bases). Per the germline V gene, CDR1 is SEHNR and CDR2 is FQNEAQ (reference sequence). Trimming cost V 5 bases and J 2 bases, with 19 bases left between them. This CDR3 has 17 residues. CDR3 in amino acids: CASSSTQGNDAYNEQFF. CDR3 DNA sequence: TGTGCCAGCAGCAGCACACAGGGTAATGACGCCTACAATGAGCAGTTCTTC.

The V and J genes are TRBV5-8 and TRBJ1-5; D might be TRBD1 (5 bases). Germline-derived CDR1 and CDR2 are SGHTS and YDEGEE. The CDR3 runs to 14 residues. Trimming removed 0 bases from V and 11 bases from J, with 15 bases in between. The CDR3 protein is CASSLVLAVRAQHF. For the CDR3, the DNA is TGTGCCAGCAGCTTGGTCTTGGCGGTCAGGGCCCAGCATTTT.

This chain joins TRBV5-4 and TRBJ2-7; 10 bases map to TRBD1. There are 16 residues in the CDR3. V was clipped by 7 bases and J by 6 bases; unmatched bases: 16. From germline, CDR1 is SGHNT and CDR2 YYREEE (reference sequence). CDR3 sequence: CASLPKPGTGVAEQYF. In DNA form, the CDR3 reads TGTGCCAGCCTCCCGAAGCCTGGGACAGGGGTCGCCGAGCAGTACTTC.

This chain connects TRBV3-1 (or the pseudogene TRBV3-2) to TRBJ1-6; no clear D gene. The V end was cut by 1 base, the J end by 7 bases, with 11 bases between. Germline V gene sequence: CDR1 LGHDT, CDR2 YNNKEL (reference sequence). The CDR3 spans 15 residues. CDR3 DNA sequence: TGTGCCAGCAGCCAAGCGCCGCGTGTGAATTCACCCCTCCACTTT. Its translation: CASSQAPRVNSPLHF.

The CDR3 DNA reads TGTGCCAGTAGTATGGACAGGGGGCCACCCTACGAGCAGTACTTC. It is translated as CASSMDRGPPYEQYF. The chain combines TRBV19 with TRBJ2-7; 11 bases agree with TRBD1. V was pared by 3 bases and J by 2 bases, with 3 bases of the junction left unmatched. Germline V CDR1 and CDR2: LNHDA, SQIVND (reference sequence). The CDR3 spans 15 residues.

The genes are TRBV18 and TRBJ1-5; 7 bases are a match to TRBD1. This CDR3 contains 13 residues. V dropped 4 bases and J dropped 6; count of bases not matched to a gene: 3. The germline CDR1 and CDR2 sequences are KGHSH and LQKENI. As DNA, the CDR3 is TGTGCCAGCTCACGACAGGGACCTCAGCCCCAGCATTTT. This codes for CASSRQGPQPQHF.

The sample holds one count of this clone. The chain combines TRBV7-9 with TRBJ2-7, with 8 bases matching TRBD1. Germline V CDR1 and CDR2: SEHNR, FQNEAQ (reference sequence). The CDR3 runs to 14 residues. V was clipped by 5 bases and J by 2 bases; unmatched bases: 5. The CDR3 loop reads CASSRWGQAYEQYF. CDR3 bases: TGTGCCAGCAGCCGATGGGGACAGGCCTACGAGCAGTACTTC. Filled out from reference TRBV7-9 and TRBJ2-7, the complete variable domain reads DTGVSQNPRHKITKRGQNVTFRCDPISEHNRLYWYRQTLGQGPEFLTYFQNEAQLEKSRLLSDRFSAERPKGSFSTLEIQRTEQGDSAMYLCASSRWGQAYEQYFGPGTRLTVT.

This clone was observed a few times. V gene TRBV11-2 combines with J gene TRBJ1-5; no clear D. This CDR3 comprises 15 residues. V lost 0 bases to trimming and J lost 4 bases, with 10 bases between them. CDR1 is SGHAT and CDR2 is FQNNGV in the germline V gene. The CDR3 region has the DNA TGTGCCAGCAGCTTAGAACCCAGTCAGAATCAGCCCCAGCATTTT. Its protein is CASSLEPSQNQPQHF.

The V and J genes are TRBV24-1 and TRBJ2-2, with D perhaps TRBD2 (6 bases). Trimming pared 5 bases from V and 5 bases from J, leaving 11 bases between. The CDR3 covers 14 residues. In germline, CDR1 is KGHDR, CDR2 SFDVKD. Written as DNA, the CDR3 is TGTGCCACCAGTGCCCCTGGGGGGACCGGGGAGCTGTTTTTT. Its translation: CATSAPGGTGELFF.

The V gene is TRBV10-1, the J gene TRBJ1-1; D is unclear. The length of the CDR3 is 15 residues. Germline lookup yields CDR1 WNHNN and CDR2 SYGVQD (reference sequence). Trimming left V 0 bases short and J 7 bases short, with 15 bases between. CDR3 protein: CASSESSAGGYEAFF. DNA for the CDR3: TGCGCCAGCAGTGAGTCGTCAGCAGGCGGGTATGAAGCTTTCTTT.

The rearrangement uses TRBV5-6 and TRBJ1-2; D is uncertain. V was trimmed by 4 bases and J by 4 bases, leaving 11 bases between them. CDR1 SGHDT and CDR2 YYEEEE come from the germline V gene. CDR3 size: 13 residues. This chain's CDR3 is CASSTGLGYGYTF. The CDR3 bases are TGTGCCAGCAGCACCGGGTTAGGCTATGGCTACACCTTC.

The gene calls are TRBV7-3 and TRBJ1-1, with D possibly TRBD1 on 6 matching bases. Trimming removed 6 bases at V and 5 bases at J, with 19 bases between. CDR3 length equals 15 residues. Per germline, CDR1 SGHTA and CDR2 FQGTGA. CDR3 coding DNA: TGTGCCAGCAGTCCAGGTGGGGGCAGGGGAACTGAAGCTTTCTTT. This gives the protein CASSPGGGRGTEAFF.